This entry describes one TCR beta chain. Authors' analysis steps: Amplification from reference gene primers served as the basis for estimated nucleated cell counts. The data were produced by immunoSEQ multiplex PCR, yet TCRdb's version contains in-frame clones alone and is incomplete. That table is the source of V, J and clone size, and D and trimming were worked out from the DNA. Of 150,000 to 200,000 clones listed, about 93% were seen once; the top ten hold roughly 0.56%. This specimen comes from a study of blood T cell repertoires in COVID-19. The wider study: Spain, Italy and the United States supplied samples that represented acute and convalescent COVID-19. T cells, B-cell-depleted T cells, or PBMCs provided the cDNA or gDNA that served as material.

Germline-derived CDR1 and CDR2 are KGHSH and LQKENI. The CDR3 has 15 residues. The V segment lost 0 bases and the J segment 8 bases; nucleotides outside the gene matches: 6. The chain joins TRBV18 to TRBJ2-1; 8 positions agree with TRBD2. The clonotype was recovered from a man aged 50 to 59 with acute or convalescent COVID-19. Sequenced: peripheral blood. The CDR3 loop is CASSPPGLVIDEQFF. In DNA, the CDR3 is TGTGCCAGCTCACCACCGGGACTAGTGATAGATGAGCAGTTCTTC.